Listed here are 23 T cell receptor beta chains from one sample, sequenced in a study of blood T cell repertoires in COVID-19. Repertoires were generated with immunoSEQ multiplex PCR, while TCRdb's copy carries only in-frame clones and drops some. The sample carries 150,000 to 200,000 clones, more than 75% recorded once. The sequenced sample was PBMCs or T cells enriched from blood (not recorded which). Receptors originate from a human donor with acute COVID-19. The donor label of this sample is uncertain.

The V gene is TRBV19, the J gene TRBJ2-7; 7 positions match TRBD2. Germline V CDR1 and CDR2: LNHDA, SQIVND (reference sequence). The CDR3 contains 13 residues. The V gene end was trimmed by 6 bases and the J gene end by 2 bases; junction bases not matched to a gene: 4. The CDR3 here is CASRESGTYEQYF. Here the CDR3 DNA reads TGTGCCAGTAGGGAAAGCGGGACCTACGAGCAGTACTTC. The full variable domain, completed using reference TRBV19 and TRBJ2-7, is DGGITQSPKYLFRKEGQNVTLSCEQNLNHDAMYWYRQDPGQGLRLIYYSQIVNDFQKGDIAEGYSVSREKKESFPLTVTSAQKNPTAFYLCASRESGTYEQYFGPGTRLTVT.

The chain uses TRBV5-4 and TRBJ1-1; possible D gene TRBD1, 6 bases. Germline V gene data show CDR1 as SGHNT and CDR2 as YYREEE (reference sequence). The CDR3 consists of 14 residues. The germline V and J ends were trimmed by 2 bases and 1 base, with 9 bases remaining between them. The CDR3 bases are TGTGCCAGCAGCTTATGGGGACAGAACACTGAAGCTTTCTTT. This codes for CASSLWGQNTEAFF.

The J gene is TRBJ1-1, the V gene TRBV5-1, with a possible D match to TRBD1 (6 bases). The CDR3 is 13 residues long. The germline V and J ends were trimmed by 6 bases and 3 bases, with 12 bases remaining between them. In germline, CDR1 is SGHRS, CDR2 YFSETQ. The CDR3 region is CASKENRDTEAFF. The CDR3 region has the DNA TGCGCCAGCAAAGAAAACAGGGACACTGAAGCTTTCTTT.

This chain links TRBV2 with TRBJ2-2, with 11 bases lining up with TRBD2. With 7 bases clipped from V and 1 base from J, the junction kept 2 bases outside the gene matches. Germline V gene lookup returns CDR1 SNHLY and CDR2 FYNNEI. The length of the CDR3 is 15 residues. In DNA form, the CDR3 reads TGTGCCAGCAAACTAGCGGGGGTGAACACCGGGGAGCTGTTTTTT. This encodes CASKLAGVNTGELFF.

The chain has TRBV7-2 and TRBJ1-5; TRBD1 agrees at 10 bases. Germline loops: CDR1 SGHTA, CDR2 FQGNSA. V shed 4 bases, J shed 1 base, and the junction held 1 base outside the gene matches. The CDR3 has 15 amino acids. This chain's CDR3 is CASSSTGGSNQPQHF. The CDR3 coding sequence is TGTGCCAGCAGCTCGACAGGGGGCAGCAATCAGCCCCAGCATTTT.

This chain connects TRBV4-3 to TRBJ2-6, with a tentative D call TRBD2 (6 bases). CDR3 size: 20 residues. Trimming left V 1 base short and J 0 bases short, with 19 bases between. Germline lookup yields CDR1 LGHNA and CDR2 YSLEER. CDR3 DNA sequence: TGCGCCAGCAGCCAAGTTCCATCGGGACTCCGAAGCTCTGGGGCCAACGTCCTGACTTTC. Amino acid sequence: CASSQVPSGLRSSGANVLTF.

The chain joins TRBV19 to TRBJ1-2, with TRBD1 matching 11 bases. J was trimmed by 3 bases and V by 5 bases; bases with no gene match: 5. CDR3 length equals 15 residues. Germline V gene sequence: CDR1 LNHDA, CDR2 SQIVND (reference sequence). The DNA of the CDR3 is TGTGCCAGTAGTGTCCGGACAGGGGGCCACTATGGCTACACCTTC. As protein: CASSVRTGGHYGYTF.

The chain uses TRBV5-6 and TRBJ2-1, with unresolved D. Deletions cut 2 bases from V and 5 bases from J, with 14 bases between. Germline V gene lookup returns CDR1 SGHDT and CDR2 YYEEEE. The CDR3 contains 15 residues. CDR3: CASSFDIGTNNEQFF. The CDR3 coding sequence is TGTGCCAGCAGCTTCGACATTGGTACGAACAATGAGCAGTTCTTC.

This clone was picked up one time. The gene calls are TRBV7-2 and TRBJ1-5; 10 bases align to TRBD1. Germline lookup yields CDR1 SGHTA and CDR2 FQGNSA. This CDR3 region has 17 residues. The ends lost 6 bases at V and 2 bases at J; junction bases unmatched: 10. The CDR3 is CASRARDRGVGNQPQHF. The DNA of the CDR3 is TGTGCCAGCAGGGCCCGGGACAGGGGAGTCGGCAATCAGCCCCAGCATTTT.

The V call is TRBV30, the J call TRBJ1-6, with TRBD1 as a possible D gene (5 bases). The CDR3 spans 15 residues. V lost 2 bases, J lost 2 bases, and 10 bases lay in between. Germline CDR1 and CDR2: GTSNPN and SVGIG (reference sequence). CDR3 in amino acids: CAWSKDNPYNSPLHF. The DNA of the CDR3 is TGTGCCTGGAGTAAGGACAACCCCTATAATTCACCCCTCCACTTT.

The chain carries TRBV5-6 and TRBJ2-5, with TRBD1 as a possible D gene (7 bases). Germline V lookup: CDR1 SGHDT, CDR2 YYEEEE. This CDR3 contains 14 residues. V was shortened by 5 bases and J by 5 bases, with 16 bases between the two germline ends. The CDR3 nucleotides are TGTGCCAGCAGGGAATCAGGGGGGCGGGAGACCCAGTACTTC. Protein: CASRESGGRETQYF. Combining the CDR3 with reference TRBV5-6 and TRBJ2-5 gives the whole variable domain DAGVTQSPTHLIKTRGQQVTLRCSPKSGHDTVSWYQQALGQGPQFIFQYYEEEERQRGNFPDRFSGHQFPNYSSELNVNALLLGDSALYLCASRESGGRETQYFGPGTRLLVL.

This CDR3 reads CASKTGFTEAFF. In DNA, the CDR3 is TGTGCCAGCAAAACAGGGTTCACTGAAGCTTTCTTT. V gene TRBV25-1 combines with J gene TRBJ1-1; TRBD1 might be the D (6 bases). The germline V gene has CDR1 MGHDK and CDR2 SYGVNS. The CDR3 length is 12 residues. V was trimmed by 7 bases and J by 4 bases, leaving 10 bases between them.

J is TRBJ1-5 and V is TRBV12-3 or TRBV12-4; the D gene is possibly TRBD1 (6 bases). V lost 4 bases and J 4 bases, leaving 8 bases between the germline ends. This CDR3 contains 13 residues. DNA of the CDR3: TGTGCCAGCAGTTCTAGGGGGAATCAGCCCCAGCATTTT. Amino acids: CASSSRGNQPQHF.

In nucleotides, the CDR3 is TGTGCCAGCAGTTACTCGAGCGACGGGAACTATGGCTACACCTTC. Translated, it gives CASSYSSDGNYGYTF. The rearrangement uses TRBV6-5 and TRBJ1-2; D is ambiguous. Deletions cut 0 bases from V and 2 bases from J, with 10 bases between. The CDR3 totals 15 residues. Germline V CDR1 and CDR2: MNHEY, SVGAGI.

The V and J genes are TRBV12-1 and TRBJ2-5; the table's D call, TRBD2, was not checked against the DNA. TRBV12-1 has pseudogene status. The CDR3 is 15 amino acids. CDR3 DNA sequence: TGTGCCAGCAGCCGACGGTGGACTGCCCCAGAGACCCAGTACTTC. This translates into CASSRRWTAPETQYF.

The chain employs TRBV5-1 and TRBJ1-1; D is perhaps TRBD1 (5 bases). V shed 3 bases and J shed 6 bases, with 15 bases lying between them. The CDR3 length is 14 residues. In germline, CDR1 is SGHRS, CDR2 YFSETQ. The CDR3 DNA reads as TGCGCCAGCAGCTCAACAGGAGAGGCGGCTGAAGCTTTCTTT. Protein product: CASSSTGEAAEAFF.

The V and J genes are TRBV19 and TRBJ1-6; 9 bases align to TRBD1. Germline CDR1 reads LNHDA; CDR2 reads SQIVND (reference sequence). The CDR3 has 15 residues. Trimming removed 7 bases from V and 6 bases from J; junction bases left unmatched: 7. The CDR3 is CASKDRGRRNSPLHF. In DNA form, the CDR3 reads TGTGCCAGTAAGGACAGGGGAAGGCGTAATTCACCCCTCCACTTT.

Only a few counts were recorded for this clone. The chain uses TRBV3-1 (or the pseudogene TRBV3-2) and TRBJ2-7, with 10 bases lining up with TRBD2. J gave up 3 bases and V 1 base, and 6 bases lay outside the gene matches. Germline V gene sequence: CDR1 LGHDT, CDR2 YNNKEL (reference sequence). This CDR3 is 16 amino acids long. The CDR3 bases are TGTGCCAGCAGCCAAGGGCTAGCGGGGGAGTTCTACGAGCAGTACTTC. This translates into CASSQGLAGEFYEQYF.

This chain joins TRBV12-5 and TRBJ2-2; D may be TRBD1 (6 bases). This CDR3 comprises 14 residues. With 5 bases removed from V and 6 bases from J, the gap between germline ends came to 13 bases. CDR1 is LGHNT and CDR2 is FRNRAP in the germline V gene. CDR3 coding DNA: TGTGCTAGTGGTCTCAACAGGGAAGCCGGGGAGCTGTTTTTT. Its translation: CASGLNREAGELFF.

The V gene is TRBV9, the J gene TRBJ2-2; 9 nucleotides line up with TRBD2. The junction had 10 bases not matched to a gene; V was cut back by 2 bases and J by 5 bases. Germline V CDR1 and CDR2: SGDLS, YYNGEE. The CDR3 totals 17 residues. The CDR3 coding sequence is TGTGCCAGCAGCGTGGCTATAGGGCTAGCGGGGACCGGGGAGCTGTTTTTT. Residues: CASSVAIGLAGTGELFF.

The chain is built from TRBV5-1 and TRBJ2-1; tentative D call: TRBD2 (6 bases). The CDR3 consists of 15 residues. Trimming took 1 base from V and 5 from J, leaving 13 bases between them. Germline-derived CDR1 and CDR2 are SGHRS and YFSETQ. The DNA for the CDR3 is TGCGCCAGCAGCTTGAGGCGGGGCCCTAACAATGAGCAGTTCTTC. Translating gives CASSLRRGPNNEQFF.

The chain recombines TRBV29-1 with TRBJ2-1; TRBD2 matches at 12 bases. CDR1 SQVTM and CDR2 ANQGSEA come from the germline V gene. The CDR3 contains 17 residues. The trim removed 1 base at V and 1 base at J, leaving 5 bases unmatched. The CDR3: CSVEGLAGGKSYNEQFF. The CDR3 DNA reads TGCAGCGTTGAAGGTCTAGCGGGGGGGAAATCCTACAATGAGCAGTTCTTC.

V usage is TRBV4-1 and J usage is TRBJ2-5; 8 positions agree with TRBD2. CDR3 size: 16 residues. Unmatched junction bases numbered 13, after V lost 6 bases and J lost 4 bases. The germline V gene encodes CDR1 MGHRA and CDR2 YSYEKL. The CDR3: CASRRLAHIGLETQYF. The CDR3 DNA follows: TGCGCCAGCAGACGACTAGCGCACATCGGGTTAGAGACCCAGTACTTC.